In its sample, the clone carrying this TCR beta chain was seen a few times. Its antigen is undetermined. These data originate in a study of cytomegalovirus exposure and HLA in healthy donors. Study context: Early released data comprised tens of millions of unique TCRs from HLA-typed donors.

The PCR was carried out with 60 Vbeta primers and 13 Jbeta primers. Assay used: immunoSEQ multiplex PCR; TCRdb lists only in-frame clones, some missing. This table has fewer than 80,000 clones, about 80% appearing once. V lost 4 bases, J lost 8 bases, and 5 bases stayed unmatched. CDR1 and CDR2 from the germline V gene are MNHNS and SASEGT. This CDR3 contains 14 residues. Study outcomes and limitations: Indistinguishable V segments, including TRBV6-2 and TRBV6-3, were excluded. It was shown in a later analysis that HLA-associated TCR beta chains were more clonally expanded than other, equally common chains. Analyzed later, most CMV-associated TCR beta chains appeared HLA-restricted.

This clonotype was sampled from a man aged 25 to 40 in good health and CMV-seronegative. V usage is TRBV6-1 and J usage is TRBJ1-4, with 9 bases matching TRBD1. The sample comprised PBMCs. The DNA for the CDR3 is TGTGCCAGCAGTGGGGGACAGGGTACGGAAAAACTGTTTTTT. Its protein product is CASSGGQGTEKLFF.